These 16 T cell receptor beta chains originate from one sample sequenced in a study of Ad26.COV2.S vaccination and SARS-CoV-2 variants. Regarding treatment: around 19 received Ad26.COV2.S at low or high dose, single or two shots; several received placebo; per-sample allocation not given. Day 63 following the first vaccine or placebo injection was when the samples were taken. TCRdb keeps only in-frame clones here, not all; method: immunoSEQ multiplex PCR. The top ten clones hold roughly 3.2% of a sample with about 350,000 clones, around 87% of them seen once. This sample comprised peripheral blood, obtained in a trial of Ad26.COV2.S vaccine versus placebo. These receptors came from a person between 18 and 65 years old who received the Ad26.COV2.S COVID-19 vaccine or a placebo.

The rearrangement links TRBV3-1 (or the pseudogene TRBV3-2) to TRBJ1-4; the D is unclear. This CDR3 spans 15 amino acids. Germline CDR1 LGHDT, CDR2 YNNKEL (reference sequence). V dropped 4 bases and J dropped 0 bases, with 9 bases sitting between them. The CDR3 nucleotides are TGTGCCAGCAGCCTCAACCTTGCAACTAATGAAAAACTGTTTTTT. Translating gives CASSLNLATNEKLFF.

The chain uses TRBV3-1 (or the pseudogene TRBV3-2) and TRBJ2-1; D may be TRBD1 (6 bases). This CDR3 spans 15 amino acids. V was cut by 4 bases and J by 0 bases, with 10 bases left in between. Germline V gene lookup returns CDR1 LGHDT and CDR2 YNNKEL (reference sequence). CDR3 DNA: TGTGCCAGCAGCCCAGGGACACTCTCCTACAATGAGCAGTTCTTC. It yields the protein CASSPGTLSYNEQFF.

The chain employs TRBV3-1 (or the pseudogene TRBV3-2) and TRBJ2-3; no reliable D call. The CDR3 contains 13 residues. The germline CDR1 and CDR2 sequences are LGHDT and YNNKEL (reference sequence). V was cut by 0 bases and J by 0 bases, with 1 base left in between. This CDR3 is CASSQDSTDTQYF. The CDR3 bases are TGTGCCAGCAGCCAAGACAGCACAGATACGCAGTATTTT.

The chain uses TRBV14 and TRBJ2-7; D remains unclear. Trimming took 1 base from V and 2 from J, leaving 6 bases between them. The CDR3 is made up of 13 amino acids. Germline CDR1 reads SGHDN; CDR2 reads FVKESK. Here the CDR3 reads CASSQVQAYEQYF. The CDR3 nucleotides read TGTGCCAGCAGCCAAGTCCAGGCCTACGAGCAGTACTTC.

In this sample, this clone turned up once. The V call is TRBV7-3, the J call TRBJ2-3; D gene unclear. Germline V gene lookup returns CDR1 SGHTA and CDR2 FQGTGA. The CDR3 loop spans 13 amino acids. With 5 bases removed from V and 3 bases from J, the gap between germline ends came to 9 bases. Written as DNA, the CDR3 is TGTGCCAGCAGCAAACAACAGACAGATACGCAGTATTTT. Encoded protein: CASSKQQTDTQYF.

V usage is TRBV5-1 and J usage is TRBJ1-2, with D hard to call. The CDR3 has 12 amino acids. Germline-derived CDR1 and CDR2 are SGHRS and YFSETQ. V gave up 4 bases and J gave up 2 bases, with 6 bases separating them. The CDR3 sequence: CASSPENYGYTF. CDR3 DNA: TGCGCCAGCAGCCCGGAGAACTATGGCTACACCTTC.

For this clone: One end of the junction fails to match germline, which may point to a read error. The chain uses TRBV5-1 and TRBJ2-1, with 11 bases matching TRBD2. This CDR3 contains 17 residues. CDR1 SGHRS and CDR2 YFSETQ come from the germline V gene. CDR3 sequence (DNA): TGCGCCAACAGCTTGGTTCTAGCGGGGGGATCCTACAATGAGCAGTTCTTC. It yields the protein CANSLVLAGGSYNEQFF.

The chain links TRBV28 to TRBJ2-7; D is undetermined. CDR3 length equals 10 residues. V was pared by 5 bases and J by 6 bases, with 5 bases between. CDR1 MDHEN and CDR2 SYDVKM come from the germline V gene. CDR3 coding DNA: TGTGCCAGCAGTAGCCTCGAGCAGTACTTC. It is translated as CASSSLEQYF.

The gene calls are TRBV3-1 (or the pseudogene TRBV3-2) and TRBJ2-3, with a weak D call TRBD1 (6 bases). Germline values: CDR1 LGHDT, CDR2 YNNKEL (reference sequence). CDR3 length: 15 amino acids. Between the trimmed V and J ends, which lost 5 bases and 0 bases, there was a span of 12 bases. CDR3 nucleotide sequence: TGTGCCAGCAGCTCCCTGGGGGCTAGCACAGATACGCAGTATTTT. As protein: CASSSLGASTDTQYF.

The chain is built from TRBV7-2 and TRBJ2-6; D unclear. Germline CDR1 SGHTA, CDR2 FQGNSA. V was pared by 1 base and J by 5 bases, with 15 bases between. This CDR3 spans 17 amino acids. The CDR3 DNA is TGTGCCAGCAGCTTAGTGGTCAGTATACCTCGGGCCAACGTCCTGACTTTC. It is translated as CASSLVVSIPRANVLTF.

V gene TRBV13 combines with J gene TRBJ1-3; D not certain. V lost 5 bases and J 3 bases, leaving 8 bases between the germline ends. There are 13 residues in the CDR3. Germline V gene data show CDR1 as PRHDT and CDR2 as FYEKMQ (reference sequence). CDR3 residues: CASSPFDGNTIYF. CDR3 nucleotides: TGTGCCAGCAGCCCCTTCGATGGAAACACCATATATTTT.

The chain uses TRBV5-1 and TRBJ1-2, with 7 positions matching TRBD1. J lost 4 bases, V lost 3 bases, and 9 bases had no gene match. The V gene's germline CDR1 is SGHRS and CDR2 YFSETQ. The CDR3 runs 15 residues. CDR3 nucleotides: TGCGCCAGCAGCTCGGGGCCGGGACAGAGCTATGGCTACACCTTC. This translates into CASSSGPGQSYGYTF.

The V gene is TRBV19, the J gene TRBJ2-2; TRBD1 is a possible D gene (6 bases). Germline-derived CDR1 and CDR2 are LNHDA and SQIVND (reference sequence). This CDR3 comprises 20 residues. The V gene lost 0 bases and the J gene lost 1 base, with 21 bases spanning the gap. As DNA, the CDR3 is TGTGCCAGTAGTATAGATTTGCCCCGGCGACAGGTTTTGAACACCGGGGAGCTGTTTTTT. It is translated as CASSIDLPRRQVLNTGELFF.

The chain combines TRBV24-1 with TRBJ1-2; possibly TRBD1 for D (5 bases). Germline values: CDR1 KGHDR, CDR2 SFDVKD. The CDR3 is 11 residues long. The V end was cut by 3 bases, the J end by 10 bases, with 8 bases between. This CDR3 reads CATSDGGYYTF. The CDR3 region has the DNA TGTGCCACCAGTGATGGGGGTTACTACACCTTC.

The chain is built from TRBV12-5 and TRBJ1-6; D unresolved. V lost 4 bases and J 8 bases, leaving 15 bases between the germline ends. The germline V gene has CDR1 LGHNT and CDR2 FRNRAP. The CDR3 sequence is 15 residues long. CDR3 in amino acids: CASGSAPRGDSPLHF. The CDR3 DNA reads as TGTGCTAGTGGTTCCGCGCCCAGAGGAGATTCACCCCTCCACTTT.

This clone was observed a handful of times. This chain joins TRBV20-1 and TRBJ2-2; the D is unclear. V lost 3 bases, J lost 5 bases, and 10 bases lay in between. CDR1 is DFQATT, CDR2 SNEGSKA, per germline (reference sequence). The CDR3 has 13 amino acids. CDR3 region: CSASRSTTGELFF. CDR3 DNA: TGCAGTGCTAGTCGCTCTACTACCGGGGAGCTGTTTTTT.